This entry features one T cell receptor beta chain sequence. As yet, its antigen is unknown. Measured with immunoSEQ multiplex PCR; TCRdb has only the in-frame clones, and not every one. Among approximately 70,000 clones listed, roughly nine tenths were seen once. This sample is drawn from a study of T cells in localized non-small cell lung cancer. Findings and limits, study-wide: In uninvolved adjacent lung, T cell clonality reached its highest value, exceeding tumor. The study linked higher blood T cell density to longer overall survival. Sequence data derive from only one tumor region, so heterogeneity remains possible. The study detected a median roughly 56 of the top 100 tumor clones in adjacent lung.

The CDR3 is made up of 16 amino acids. Germline values: CDR1 SGHVS, CDR2 FNYEAQ. V shed 2 bases, J shed 7 bases, and the junction held 7 bases outside the gene matches. The sequences come from peripheral blood, collected before any cancer treatment. This clonotype was sampled from an older male donor with stage III squamous cell lung carcinoma. The chain combines TRBV7-6 with TRBJ2-1, with TRBD1 identical over 11 bases. The CDR3 DNA follows: TGTGCCAGCAGCTTAATTTTCGGACAGGGGGCAAATGAGCAGTTCTTC. Translation gives CASSLIFGQGANEQFF.